Below, 5 T cell receptor beta chains from the same sample are listed, as sequenced in a study of radiotherapy plus CTLA-4 blockade in lung cancer. TCRdb's copy holds only in-frame clones and misses some; the assay was immunoSEQ multiplex PCR. The sample contains tens of thousands of clones, approximately 81% of which appear only once. The sample was peripheral blood, taken from a patient treated with radiotherapy plus ipilimumab. The receptors were sampled from a human donor with non-small cell lung cancer that progressed on radiotherapy plus ipilimumab.

The CDR3 sequence is CAWSDGQGAQNSPLHF. The CDR3 DNA sequence: TGTGCCTGGAGTGATGGACAGGGGGCGCAAAATTCACCCCTCCACTTT. The chain has TRBV30 and TRBJ1-6, with 11 bases identical to TRBD1. This CDR3 has 16 amino acids. Germline V CDR1 and CDR2: GTSNPN, SVGIG (reference sequence). The junction had 6 bases not matched to a gene; V was cut back by 1 base and J by 7 bases. Filled out from reference TRBV30 and TRBJ1-6, the complete variable domain reads SQTIHQWPATLVQPVGSPLSLECTVEGTSNPNLYWYRQAAGRGLQLLFYSVGIGQISSEVPQNLSASRPQDRQFILSSKKLLLSDSGFYLCAWSDGQGAQNSPLHFGNGTRLTVT.

The chain links TRBV18 to TRBJ2-7, with 14 bases fitting TRBD2. Unmatched junction bases numbered 3, after V lost 2 bases and J lost 6 bases. CDR3 size: 15 residues. Germline assignment: CDR1 KGHSH and CDR2 LQKENI. CDR3 protein: CASSPVGLAGVEQYF. The CDR3 DNA sequence: TGTGCCAGCTCACCAGTGGGACTAGCGGGAGTCGAGCAGTACTTC.

The chain has TRBV7-9 and TRBJ1-1; D is unresolved. Trimming stripped 1 base from V and 8 bases from J, with 8 bases between. The CDR3 extends over 12 amino acids. Per germline, CDR1 SEHNR and CDR2 FQNEAQ (reference sequence). The CDR3 bases are TGTGCCAGCAGCTTAGATCTTACCGAAGCTTTCTTT. This sequence encodes CASSLDLTEAFF.

The rearrangement links TRBV5-1 to TRBJ2-7; D uncertain. The ends were cut back, 5 bases at V and 1 base at J, with 4 bases in the middle. The V gene's germline CDR1 is SGHRS and CDR2 YFSETQ. CDR3 length: 11 residues. In DNA form, the CDR3 reads TGCGCCAGCAGAGGTTCCTACGAGCAGTACTTC. It translates to CASRGSYEQYF.

The CDR3 reads CSAENRDIQYF. CDR3 in DNA: TGCAGTGCAGAGAACAGGGACATTCAGTACTTC. The rearrangement joins TRBV20-1 to TRBJ2-4; the D gene is possibly TRBD1 (6 bases). The ends were cut back, 6 bases at V and 8 bases at J, with 11 bases in the middle. Germline CDR1 and CDR2: DFQATT and SNEGSKA (reference sequence). The CDR3 is made up of 11 amino acids.